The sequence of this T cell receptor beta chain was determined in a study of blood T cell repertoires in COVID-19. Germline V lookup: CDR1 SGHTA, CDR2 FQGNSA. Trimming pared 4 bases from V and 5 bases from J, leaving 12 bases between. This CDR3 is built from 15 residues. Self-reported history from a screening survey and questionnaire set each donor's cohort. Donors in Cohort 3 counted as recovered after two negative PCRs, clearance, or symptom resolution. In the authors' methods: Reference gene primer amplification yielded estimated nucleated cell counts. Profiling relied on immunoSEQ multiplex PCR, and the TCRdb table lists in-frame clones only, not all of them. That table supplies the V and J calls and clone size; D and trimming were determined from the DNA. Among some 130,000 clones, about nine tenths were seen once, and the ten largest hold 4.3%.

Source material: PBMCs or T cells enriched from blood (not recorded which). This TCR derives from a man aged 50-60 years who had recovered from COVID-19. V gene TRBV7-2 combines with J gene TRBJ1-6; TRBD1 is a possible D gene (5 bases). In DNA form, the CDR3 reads TGTGCCAGCAGCTCGGCGGGGGGGGATAATTCACCCCTCCACTTT. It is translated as CASSSAGGDNSPLHF.